One sample yielded the 5 T cell receptor beta chains listed below, sequenced in a study of blood T cell repertoires in COVID-19. TCRdb's copy holds only in-frame clones and misses some; the assay was immunoSEQ multiplex PCR. The sample shows about 70,000 clones, approximately 83% of them seen only once. Sequenced material: peripheral blood. The receptors were sampled from a human donor in a cohort sampled during active COVID-19.

This clone appeared a single time. This rearrangement joins TRBV19 to TRBJ1-5, with 9 bases matching TRBD1. The CDR3 is made up of 17 amino acids. CDR1 LNHDA and CDR2 SQIVND come from the germline V gene (reference sequence). After removal of 4 bases from V and 4 bases from J, the junction contained 11 bases not matched to a gene. CDR3 in amino acids: CASSTLAGGTGNQPQHF. In DNA form, the CDR3 reads TGTGCCAGTAGTACCCTCGCCGGCGGGACAGGGAATCAGCCCCAGCATTTT.

This chain uses TRBV7-9 with TRBJ2-5, with 7 bases that match TRBD1. This CDR3 contains 13 residues. With 5 bases clipped from V and 5 bases from J, the junction kept 5 bases outside the gene matches. Germline CDR1 SEHNR, CDR2 FQNEAQ (reference sequence). In nucleotides, the CDR3 is TGTGCCAGCAGCCAGACAGGGATGGAGACCCAGTACTTC. As protein: CASSQTGMETQYF.

This chain uses TRBV5-1 with TRBJ2-5; D remains unclear. Trimming shortened V by 2 bases and J by 5 bases, and 4 bases separated the two germline ends. The CDR3 is made up of 11 amino acids. CDR1 and CDR2 (germline): SGHRS, YFSETQ. CDR3: CASSFSETQYF. The CDR3 DNA follows: TGCGCCAGCAGCTTCTCGGAGACCCAGTACTTC.

The chain is built from TRBV7-3 and TRBJ2-6, with D unresolved. The length of the CDR3 is 17 residues. The V gene's germline CDR1 is SGHTA and CDR2 FQGTGA. Trimming shortened V by 0 bases and J by 2 bases, and 11 bases separated the two germline ends. The CDR3 spells CASSLTGGPTGANVLTF. In DNA, the CDR3 is TGTGCCAGCAGCTTAACAGGCGGTCCCACTGGGGCCAACGTCCTGACTTTC.

V gene TRBV6-5 combines with J gene TRBJ1-2; the D gene is possibly TRBD1 (6 bases). The germline V and J ends were trimmed by 8 bases and 5 bases, with 15 bases remaining between them. The germline V gene has CDR1 MNHEY and CDR2 SVGAGI. The CDR3 is 13 residues long. The CDR3 DNA reads TGTGCCAGCCAAACATACCAGGGGTATGGCTACACCTTC. This encodes CASQTYQGYGYTF.